Sequencing of this T cell receptor (beta chain) was carried out in a study of blood T cell repertoires in COVID-19. Study overall: Some COVID-19 samples were acute and others convalescent; all came from the United States, Italy and Spain. Sources were T cells, B-cell-depleted T cells, or PBMCs; the material itself was cDNA or gDNA.

The germline V gene has CDR1 LNHDA and CDR2 SQIVND (reference sequence). The J segment lost 10 bases and the V segment lost 3 bases, leaving 12 bases of the junction unmatched. CDR3 length: 16 amino acids. Per the original data handling: By means of reference gene primer amplification, nucleated cell counts were estimated. Generated by immunoSEQ multiplex PCR, the TCRdb table keeps only in-frame clones and is missing some. V and J calls and clone size follow that table, whereas D and trimming were derived from the DNA. The sample gives 200,000 to 250,000 clones, about 90% of which show up once; more than 0.95% is in the top ten.

The sequence derives from a man between 25 and 39 years old with acute or convalescent COVID-19. The rearrangement uses TRBV19 and TRBJ1-4; 9 bases line up with TRBD1. Source material: peripheral blood. The CDR3 coding sequence is TGTGCCAGTAGTATCCGTCCGGGACAGGGATCGGCAAAACTGTTTTTT. Translating it yields CASSIRPGQGSAKLFF. Looking up the rest from reference TRBV19 and TRBJ1-4 gives the full variable domain: DGGITQSPKYLFRKEGQNVTLSCEQNLNHDAMYWYRQDPGQGLRLIYYSQIVNDFQKGDIAEGYSVSREKKESFPLTVTSAQKNPTAFYLCASSIRPGQGSAKLFFGSGTQLSVL.